This entry concerns a single TCR beta chain. What it binds is not known. These data belong to a study of ipilimumab plus nivolumab after autologous stem cell transplantation. V was shortened by 3 bases and J by 1 base, with 16 bases between the two germline ends. CDR3 length equals 16 residues. Germline loops: CDR1 SGHNT, CDR2 YYREEE (reference sequence). The assay was immunoSEQ multiplex PCR, and TCRdb's table has in-frame clones only and misses some. The sample yields about 83,000 clones, more than 80% seen once. Whole-study results and caveats: TCR repertoire, Treg phenotype and gut microbiota reportedly support more study of this approach.

Sequencing was performed on PBMCs, taken in a trial of ipilimumab plus nivolumab as post-transplant consolidation. This sequence originates from a male donor with diffuse large B-cell lymphoma. The rearrangement joins TRBV5-4 to TRBJ2-5; tentatively, D is TRBD2 (7 bases). The CDR3 sequence: CASSSEGGFLQETQYF. CDR3 nucleotides: TGTGCCAGCAGCTCGGAGGGGGGGTTCCTCCAAGAGACCCAGTACTTC.